The T cell receptor beta chain described here comes from a study of shared clonotypes between healthy human individuals. This clone came up once. Sequenced by immunoSEQ multiplex PCR; TCRdb stores in-frame clones only, minus some. The sample holds about 1.5 million clones, approximately 98% seen once. CDR1 is MDHEN and CDR2 is SYDVKM in the germline V gene. Losses at the gene ends were 2 bases for V and 4 bases for J; bases not matched to a gene: 3. The CDR3 is 14 amino acids. The origin of this receptor is a young man in good health. The sample comprised naive CD4+ T cells sorted from blood. The sample's subset: CD45RA+ positively selected. The chain recombines TRBV28 with TRBJ1-1, with 8 bases fitting TRBD1. DNA of the CDR3: TGTGCCAGCAGTTTACGGACAGGGATCACTGAAGCTTTCTTT. Its translation is CASSLRTGITEAFF.